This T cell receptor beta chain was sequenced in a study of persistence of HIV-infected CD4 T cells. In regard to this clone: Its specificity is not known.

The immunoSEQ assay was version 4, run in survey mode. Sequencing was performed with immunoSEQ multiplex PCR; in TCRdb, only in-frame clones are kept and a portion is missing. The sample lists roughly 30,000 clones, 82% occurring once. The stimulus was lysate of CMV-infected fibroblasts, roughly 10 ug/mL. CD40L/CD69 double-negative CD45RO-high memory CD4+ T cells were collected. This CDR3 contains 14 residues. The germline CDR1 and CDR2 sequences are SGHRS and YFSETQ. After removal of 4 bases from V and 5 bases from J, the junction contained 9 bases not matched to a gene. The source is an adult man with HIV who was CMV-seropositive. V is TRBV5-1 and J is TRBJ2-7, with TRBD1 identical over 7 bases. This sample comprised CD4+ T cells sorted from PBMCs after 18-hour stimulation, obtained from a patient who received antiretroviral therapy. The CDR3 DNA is TGCGCCAGCAGCCAGTCGACAGGGACCCACGAGCAGTACTTC. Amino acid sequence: CASSQSTGTHEQYF.